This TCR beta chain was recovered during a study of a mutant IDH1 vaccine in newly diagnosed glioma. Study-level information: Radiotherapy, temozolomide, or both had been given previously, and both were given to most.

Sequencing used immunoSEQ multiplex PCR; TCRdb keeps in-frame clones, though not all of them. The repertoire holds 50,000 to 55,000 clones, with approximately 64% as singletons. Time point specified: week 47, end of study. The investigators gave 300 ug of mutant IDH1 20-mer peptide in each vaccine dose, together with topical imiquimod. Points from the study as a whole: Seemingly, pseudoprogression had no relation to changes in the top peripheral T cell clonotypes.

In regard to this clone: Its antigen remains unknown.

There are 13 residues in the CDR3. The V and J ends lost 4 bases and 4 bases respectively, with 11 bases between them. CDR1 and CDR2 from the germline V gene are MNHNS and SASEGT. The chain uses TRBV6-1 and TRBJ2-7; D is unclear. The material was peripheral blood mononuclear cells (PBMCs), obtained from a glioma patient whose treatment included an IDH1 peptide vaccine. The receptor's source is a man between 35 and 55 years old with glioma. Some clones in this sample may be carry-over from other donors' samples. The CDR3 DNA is TGTGCCAGCAGTGTGGGGTTTCAGTACGAGCAGTACTTC. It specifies CASSVGFQYEQYF.